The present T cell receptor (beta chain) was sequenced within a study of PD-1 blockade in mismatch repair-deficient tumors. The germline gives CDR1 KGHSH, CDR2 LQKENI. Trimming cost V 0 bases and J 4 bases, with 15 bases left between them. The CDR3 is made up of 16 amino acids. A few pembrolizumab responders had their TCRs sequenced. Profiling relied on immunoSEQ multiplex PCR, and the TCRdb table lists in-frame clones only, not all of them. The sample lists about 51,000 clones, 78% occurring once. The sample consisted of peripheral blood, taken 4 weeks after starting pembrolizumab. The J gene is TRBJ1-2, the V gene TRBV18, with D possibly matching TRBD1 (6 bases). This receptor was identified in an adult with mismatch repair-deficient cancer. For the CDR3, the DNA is TGTGCCAGCTCACCACCCGCCGGGGGCCCAACCTATGGCTACACCTTC. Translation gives CASSPPAGGPTYGYTF.